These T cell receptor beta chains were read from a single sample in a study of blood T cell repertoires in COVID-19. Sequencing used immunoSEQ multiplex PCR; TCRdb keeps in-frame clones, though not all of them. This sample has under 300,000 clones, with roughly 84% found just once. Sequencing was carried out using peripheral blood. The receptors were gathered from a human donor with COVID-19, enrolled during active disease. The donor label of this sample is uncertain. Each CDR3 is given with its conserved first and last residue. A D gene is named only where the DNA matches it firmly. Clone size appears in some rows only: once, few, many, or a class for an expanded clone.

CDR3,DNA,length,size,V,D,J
CASSYQTRPLAGAPNEQFF,TGTGCCAGCAGTTACCAAACTCGTCCCTTAGCGGGAGCCCCCAATGAGCAGTTCTTC,19,-,TRBV6-2/TRBV6-3,TRBD2,TRBJ2-1
CASSLDPGGYEQYF,TGCGCCAGCAGCTTGGATCCAGGGGGATACGAGCAGTACTTC,14,once,TRBV5-1,TRBD1,TRBJ2-7
CAISELGATGELFF,TGTGCCATCAGTGAGCTAGGGGCCACCGGGGAGCTGTTTTTT,14,-,TRBV10-3,-,TRBJ2-2
CASSQDLGGAGEPQHF,TGTGCCAGCAGCCAAGATCTGGGGGGAGCGGGTGAGCCCCAGCATTTT,16,-,TRBV4-2,-,TRBJ1-5
CASSLLGLGYEQYF,TGTGCCAGCAGCTTATTGGGACTGGGCTACGAGCAGTACTTC,14,-,TRBV11-2,-,TRBJ2-7
CASSFGIGGAEGEQFF,TGTGCCAGCAGCTTCGGAATAGGCGGTGCCGAGGGTGAGCAGTTCTTC,16,-,TRBV7-2,-,TRBJ2-1
CATSDVGQGAYNEQFF,TGTGCCACCAGTGATGTGGGACAGGGGGCGTACAATGAGCAGTTCTTC,16,-,TRBV24-1,TRBD1,TRBJ2-1
CASSVGDFRSGNTIYF,TGTGCCAGCAGCGTAGGAGATTTCAGGTCTGGAAACACCATATATTTT,16,once,TRBV9,-,TRBJ1-3
CASRDIQTGELFF,TGTGCCAGCAGGGACATTCAAACCGGGGAGCTGTTTTTT,13,-,TRBV11-3,-,TRBJ2-2
CASRSGTANYGYTF,TGTGCCAGCAGATCCGGGACAGCTAACTATGGCTACACCTTC,14,-,TRBV27,TRBD1,TRBJ1-2
CSSELAVNVETQYF,TGCAGCTCTGAACTAGCGGTGAATGTGGAGACCCAGTACTTC,14,-,TRBV29-1,TRBD2,TRBJ2-5
CASWTGGTSSDEQFF,TGTGCCAGTTGGACAGGGGGGACTAGCAGCGATGAGCAGTTCTTC,15,-,TRBV19,-,TRBJ2-1
CASSGLAGGYEQYF,TGTGCCAGCAGCGGACTAGCGGGCGGTTACGAGCAGTACTTC,14,-,TRBV27,TRBD2,TRBJ2-7
CASSLASGGGGYTF,TGTGCCAGCAGCTTAGCTTCGGGGGGCGGTGGCTACACCTTC,14,once,TRBV11-2,-,TRBJ1-2
CASSLRLAANTGELFF,TGTGCCAGCAGCTTGCGCTTAGCGGCTAACACCGGGGAGCTGTTTTTT,16,-,TRBV5-4,-,TRBJ2-2
CASSRDSTYQETQYF,TGTGCCAGTAGTAGGGACAGCACCTACCAAGAGACCCAGTACTTC,15,-,TRBV19,TRBD1,TRBJ2-5
CASSDRGDTQYF,TGTGCCAGCAGTGATCGGGGTGATACGCAGTATTTT,12,once,TRBV2,-,TRBJ2-3
CASSLWTGPNTEAFF,TGTGCCAGCAGCTTATGGACAGGGCCGAACACTGAAGCTTTCTTT,15,-,TRBV9,TRBD1,TRBJ1-1
CASSQDNVRGTYGYTF,TGCGCCAGCAGCCAAGATAATGTCAGGGGTACTTATGGCTACACCTTC,16,few,TRBV4-1,-,TRBJ1-2
CASSWDSGEQYF,TGTGCCAGCAGTTGGGACTCGGGCGAGCAGTACTTC,12,-,TRBV7-9,-,TRBJ2-7
CASSQETGLAGVRSYNEQFF,TGTGCCAGCAGCCAGGAAACGGGACTAGCGGGAGTAAGGTCCTACAATGAGCAGTTCTTC,20,once,TRBV3-1/TRBV3-2,TRBD2,TRBJ2-1
CASSQTGRTDTQYF,TGTGCCAGCAGCCAGACAGGGCGCACAGATACGCAGTATTTT,14,-,TRBV7-8,TRBD1,TRBJ2-3
CASSITGGKGQFF,TGTGCCAGTAGTATAACAGGGGGGAAGGGGCAGTTCTTC,13,-,TRBV19,TRBD1,TRBJ2-1
CASSQVGLAGAGELFF,TGCGCCAGCAGCCAAGTGGGACTAGCGGGAGCCGGGGAGCTGTTTTTT,16,-,TRBV4-1,TRBD2,TRBJ2-2
CASSSRGGTYEQYF,TGTGCCAGCAGCTCCCGGGGGGGGACATACGAGCAGTACTTC,14,-,TRBV7-9,TRBD2,TRBJ2-7
CASSDVGLQGLTDTQYF,TGTGCCAGCAGTGATGTCGGTCTTCAGGGACTCACAGATACGCAGTATTTT,17,-,TRBV2,-,TRBJ2-3
CASSHGTVTKETQYF,TGTGCCAGCAGCCACGGGACTGTAACAAAAGAGACCCAGTACTTC,15,-,TRBV11-2,-,TRBJ2-5
CASSEEGLNYGYTF,TGTGCCAGCAGTGAAGAGGGGTTAAACTATGGCTACACCTTC,14,-,TRBV6-1,-,TRBJ1-2
CASSRQKDTEAFF,TGTGCCAGTAGTAGACAGAAAGACACTGAAGCTTTCTTT,13,few,TRBV19,-,TRBJ1-1
CASSSSGETQYF,TGTGCCAGCAGCTCCTCGGGAGAGACCCAGTACTTC,12,-,TRBV11-3,-,TRBJ2-5
CSVVRGWNYGYTF,TGCAGCGTTGTTCGGGGTTGGAACTATGGCTACACCTTC,13,few,TRBV29-1,-,TRBJ1-2
CASTLGGGQGYGYTF,TGTGCCAGCACTCTAGGGGGGGGCCAGGGGTATGGCTACACCTTC,15,-,TRBV28,-,TRBJ1-2
CASSPRTGGGTNEKLFF,TGCGCCAGCAGCCCTCGGACAGGGGGAGGAACTAATGAAAAACTGTTTTTT,17,-,TRBV5-1,TRBD1,TRBJ1-4
CATSDSQDYNEQFF,TGTGCCACCAGTGATTCGCAGGACTACAATGAGCAGTTCTTC,14,-,TRBV24-1,-,TRBJ2-1
CAWSLERQRSLHF,TGTGCCTGGAGTTTGGAAAGACAAAGGTCCCTCCACTTT,13,once,TRBV30,-,TRBJ1-6
CASSPTPPGTEAFF,TGTGCCAGTAGTCCGACTCCTCCGGGCACTGAAGCTTTCTTT,14,once,TRBV19,-,TRBJ1-1
CATLADRGRSTQAFF,TGTGCCACCCTCGCCGACAGGGGGCGGTCGACTCAAGCTTTCTTT,15,-,TRBV6-5,TRBD1,TRBJ1-1
CASSRTGRIDTQYF,TGTGCCAGCAGCCGGACAGGGAGGATAGATACGCAGTATTTT,14,-,TRBV5-5,TRBD1,TRBJ2-3
CASRQGWNTEAFF,TGTGCCAGCAGGCAGGGATGGAACACTGAAGCTTTCTTT,13,-,TRBV2,-,TRBJ1-1
CASSLDGRGNQPQHF,TGCGCCAGCAGCTTGGATGGCAGGGGCAATCAGCCCCAGCATTTT,15,-,TRBV5-1,-,TRBJ1-5
CASSLEGGETQYF,TGTGCCAGCAGCTTGGAGGGCGGGGAGACCCAGTACTTC,13,-,TRBV11-3,-,TRBJ2-5